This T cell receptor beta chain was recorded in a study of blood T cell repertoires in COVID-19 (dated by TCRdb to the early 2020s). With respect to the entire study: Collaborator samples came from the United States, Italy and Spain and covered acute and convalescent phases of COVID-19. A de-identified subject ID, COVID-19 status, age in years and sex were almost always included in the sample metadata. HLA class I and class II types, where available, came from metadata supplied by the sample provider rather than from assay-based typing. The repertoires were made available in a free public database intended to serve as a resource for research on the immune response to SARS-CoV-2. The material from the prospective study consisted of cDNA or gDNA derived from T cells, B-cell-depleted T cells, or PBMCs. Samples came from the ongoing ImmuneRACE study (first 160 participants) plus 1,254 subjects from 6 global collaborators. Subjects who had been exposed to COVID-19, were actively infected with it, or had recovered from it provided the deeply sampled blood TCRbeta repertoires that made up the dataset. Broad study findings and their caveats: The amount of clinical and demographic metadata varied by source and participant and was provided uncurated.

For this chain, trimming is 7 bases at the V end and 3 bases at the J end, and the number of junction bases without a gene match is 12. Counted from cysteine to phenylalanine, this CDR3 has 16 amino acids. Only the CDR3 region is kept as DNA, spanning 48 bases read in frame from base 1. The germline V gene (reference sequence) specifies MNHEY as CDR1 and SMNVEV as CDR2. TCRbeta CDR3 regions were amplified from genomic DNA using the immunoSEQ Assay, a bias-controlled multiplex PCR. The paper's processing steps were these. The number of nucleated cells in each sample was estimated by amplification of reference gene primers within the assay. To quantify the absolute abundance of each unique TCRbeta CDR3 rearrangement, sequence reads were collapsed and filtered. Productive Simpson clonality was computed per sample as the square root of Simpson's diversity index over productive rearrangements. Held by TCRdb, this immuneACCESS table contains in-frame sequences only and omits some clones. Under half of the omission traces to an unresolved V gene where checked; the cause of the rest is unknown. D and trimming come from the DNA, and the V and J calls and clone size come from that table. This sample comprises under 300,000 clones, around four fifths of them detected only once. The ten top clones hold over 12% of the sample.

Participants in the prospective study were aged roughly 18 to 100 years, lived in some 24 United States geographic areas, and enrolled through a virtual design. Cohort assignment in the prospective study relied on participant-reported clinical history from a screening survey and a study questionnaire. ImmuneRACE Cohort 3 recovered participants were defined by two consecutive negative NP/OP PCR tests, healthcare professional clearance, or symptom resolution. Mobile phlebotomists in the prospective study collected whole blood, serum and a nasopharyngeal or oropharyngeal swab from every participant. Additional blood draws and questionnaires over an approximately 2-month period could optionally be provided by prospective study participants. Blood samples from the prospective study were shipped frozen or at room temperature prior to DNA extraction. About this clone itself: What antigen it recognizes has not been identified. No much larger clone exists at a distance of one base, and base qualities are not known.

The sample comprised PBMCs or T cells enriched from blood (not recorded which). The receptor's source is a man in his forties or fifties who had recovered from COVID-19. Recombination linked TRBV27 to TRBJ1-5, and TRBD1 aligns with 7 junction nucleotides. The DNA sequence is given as TGTGCCAGCACCCCCTCTTTTGGACAGGTCAATCAGCCCCAGCATTTT. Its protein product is CASTPSFGQVNQPQHF.